This record looks at one T cell receptor beta chain sequence and its context. What antigen it recognizes has not been identified. Nothing much larger sits one base from this clone, and base qualities are not available. Libraries were constructed by the immunoSEQ multiplex PCR assay. TCRdb obtained this table from immuneACCESS and retained in-frame rearrangements with V and J assigned. These tables miss some clones; where compared with another copy, unresolved V genes account for less than half of the shortfall, and the remainder is unexplained. This sample comprises tens of thousands of clones, 93% of them detected only once. In total, the top ten clones hold less than 25% of the sample. This entry is derived from a study of control samples from healthy donors and cancer patients (dated by TCRdb to about 2020). The germline V gene yields MNHEY for CDR1 and SVGEGT for CDR2. Spanning cysteine to phenylalanine, the CDR3 consists of 14 amino acids. The only DNA kept is the CDR3, 42 bases in frame from the first base. Trimming accounts for 5 bases at V and 10 bases at J, while the number of junction bases matched to no gene is 7.

The TCR originated in a woman between 45 and 60 years old with head and neck cancer. The specimen was PBMCs. The chain joins TRBV6-2 or TRBV6-3 to TRBJ1-6, with 8 middle bases fitting TRBD1. The DNA reads TGTGCCAGCAGTCCGACAGGGACAGGATCACCCCTCCACTTT. The encoded protein is CASSPTGTGSPLHF.